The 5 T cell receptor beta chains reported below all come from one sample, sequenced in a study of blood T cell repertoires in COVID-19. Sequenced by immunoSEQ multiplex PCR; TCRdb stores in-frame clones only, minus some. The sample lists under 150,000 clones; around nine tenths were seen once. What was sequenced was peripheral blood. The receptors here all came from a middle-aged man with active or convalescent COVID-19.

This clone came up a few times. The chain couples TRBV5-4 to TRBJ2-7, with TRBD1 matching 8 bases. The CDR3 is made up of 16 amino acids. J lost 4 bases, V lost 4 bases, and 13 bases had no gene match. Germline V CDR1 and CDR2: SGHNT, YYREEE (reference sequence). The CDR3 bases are TGTGCCAGCAGCCCCTCTACAGGACAGGGATATTACGAGCAGTACTTC. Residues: CASSPSTGQGYYEQYF.

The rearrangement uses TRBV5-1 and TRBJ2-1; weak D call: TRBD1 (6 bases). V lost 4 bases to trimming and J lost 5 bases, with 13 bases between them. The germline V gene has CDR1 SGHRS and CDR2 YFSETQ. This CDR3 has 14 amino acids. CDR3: CASSGRTADNEQFF. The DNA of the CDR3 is TGCGCCAGCAGCGGAAGGACAGCTGACAATGAGCAGTTCTTC. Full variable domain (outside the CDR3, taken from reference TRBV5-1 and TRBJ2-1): KAGVTQTPRYLIKTRGQQVTLSCSPISGHRSVSWYQQTPGQGLQFLFEYFSETQRNKGNFPGRFSGRQFSNSRSEMNVSTLELGDSALYLCASSGRTADNEQFFGPGTRLTVL.

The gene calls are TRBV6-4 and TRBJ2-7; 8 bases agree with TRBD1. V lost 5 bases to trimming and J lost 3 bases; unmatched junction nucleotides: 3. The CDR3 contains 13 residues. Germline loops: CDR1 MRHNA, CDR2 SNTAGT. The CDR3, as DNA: TGTGCCAGCAGTTTGGACAGGGACTACGAGCAGTACTTC. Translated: CASSLDRDYEQYF.

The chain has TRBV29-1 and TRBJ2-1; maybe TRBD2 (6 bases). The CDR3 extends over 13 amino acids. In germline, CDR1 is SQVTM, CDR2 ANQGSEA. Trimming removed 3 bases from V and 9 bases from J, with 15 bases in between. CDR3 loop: CSVEWPGEGEQFF. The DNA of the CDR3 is TGCAGCGTTGAGTGGCCGGGAGAAGGTGAGCAGTTCTTC.

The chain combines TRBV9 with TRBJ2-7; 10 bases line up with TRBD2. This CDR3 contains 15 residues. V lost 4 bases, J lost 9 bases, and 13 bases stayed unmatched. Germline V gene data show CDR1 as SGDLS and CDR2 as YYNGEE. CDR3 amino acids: CASSPVASGGSRQYF. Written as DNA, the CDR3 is TGTGCCAGCAGCCCGGTAGCTAGCGGGGGATCAAGGCAGTACTTC.